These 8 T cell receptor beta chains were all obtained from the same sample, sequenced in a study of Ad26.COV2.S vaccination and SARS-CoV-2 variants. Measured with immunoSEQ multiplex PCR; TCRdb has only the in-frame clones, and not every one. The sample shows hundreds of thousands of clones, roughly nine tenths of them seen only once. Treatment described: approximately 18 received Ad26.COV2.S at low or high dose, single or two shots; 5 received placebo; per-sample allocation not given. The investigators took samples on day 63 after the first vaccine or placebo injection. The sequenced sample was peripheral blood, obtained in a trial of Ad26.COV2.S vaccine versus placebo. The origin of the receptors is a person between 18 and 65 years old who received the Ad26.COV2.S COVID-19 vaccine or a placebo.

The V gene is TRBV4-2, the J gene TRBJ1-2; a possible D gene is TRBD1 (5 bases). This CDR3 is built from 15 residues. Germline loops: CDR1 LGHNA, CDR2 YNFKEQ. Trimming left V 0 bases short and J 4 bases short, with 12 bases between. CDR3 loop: CASSQDWGGVYGYTF. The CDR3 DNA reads TGTGCCAGCAGCCAAGATTGGGGGGGTGTCTATGGCTACACCTTC.

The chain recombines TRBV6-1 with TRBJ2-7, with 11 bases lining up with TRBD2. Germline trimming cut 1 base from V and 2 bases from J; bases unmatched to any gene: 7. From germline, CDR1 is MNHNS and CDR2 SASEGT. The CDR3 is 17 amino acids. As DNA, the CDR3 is TGTGCCAGCAGTGAAGGGCGGACTAGCGGGCCTACCTACGAGCAGTACTTC. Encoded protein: CASSEGRTSGPTYEQYF.

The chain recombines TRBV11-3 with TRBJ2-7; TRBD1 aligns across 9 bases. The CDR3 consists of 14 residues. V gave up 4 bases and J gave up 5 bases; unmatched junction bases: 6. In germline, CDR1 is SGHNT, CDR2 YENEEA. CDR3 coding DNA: TGTGCCAGCAGCTCGAGGACAGGGGCTCACGAGCAGTACGTC. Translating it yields CASSSRTGAHEQYV.

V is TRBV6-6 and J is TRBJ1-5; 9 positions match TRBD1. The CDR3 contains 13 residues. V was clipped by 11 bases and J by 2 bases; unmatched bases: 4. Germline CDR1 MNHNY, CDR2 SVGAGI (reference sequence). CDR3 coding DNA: TGTGCCTCCCGGACAGGGGGCAATCAGCCCCAGCATTTT. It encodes CASRTGGNQPQHF.

CDR3: CASSIEGSLLNEQFF. CDR3 coding DNA: TGTGCCAGTAGTATAGAGGGTAGCTTGCTCAATGAGCAGTTCTTC. The V call is TRBV19, the J call TRBJ2-1; D is uncertain. This CDR3 has 15 residues. Per the germline V gene, CDR1 is LNHDA and CDR2 is SQIVND (reference sequence). With 0 bases removed from V and 6 bases from J, the gap between germline ends came to 12 bases.

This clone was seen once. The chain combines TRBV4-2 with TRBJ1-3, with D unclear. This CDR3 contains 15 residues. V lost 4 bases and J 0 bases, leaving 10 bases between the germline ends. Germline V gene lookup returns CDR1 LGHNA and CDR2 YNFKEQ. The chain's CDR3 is CASSRGYRSGNTIYF. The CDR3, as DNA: TGTGCCAGCAGCCGGGGTTACCGCTCTGGAAACACCATATATTTT.

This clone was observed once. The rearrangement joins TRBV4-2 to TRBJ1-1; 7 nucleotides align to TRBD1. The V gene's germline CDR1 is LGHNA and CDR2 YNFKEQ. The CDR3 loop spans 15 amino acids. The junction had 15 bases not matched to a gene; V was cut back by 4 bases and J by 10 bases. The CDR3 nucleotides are TGTGCCAGCAGCCCTCGGGGGGCTTACAGGGGTGGAGCTTTCTTT. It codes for CASSPRGAYRGGAFF.

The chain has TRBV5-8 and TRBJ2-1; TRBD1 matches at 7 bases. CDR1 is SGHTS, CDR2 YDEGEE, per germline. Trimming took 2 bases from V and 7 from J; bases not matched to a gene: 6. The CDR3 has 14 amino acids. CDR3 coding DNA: TGTGCCAGCAGCTTAAGGGACAGTATGAATGAGCAGTTCTTC. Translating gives CASSLRDSMNEQFF.